Listed below are T cell receptor beta chains from one sample, sequenced in a study of T cell responses to AZD1222 COVID-19 vaccine. Measured with immunoSEQ multiplex PCR; TCRdb has only the in-frame clones, and not every one. The table has 100,000 to 130,000 clones, 75% to 95% seen once; the top ten hold approximately 5.6%. Source: peripheral blood, taken 28 days after the second AZD1222 dose. The receptors originated from an adult who received the AZD1222 COVID-19 vaccine. Both conserved end residues are part of each CDR3. Fields, in order: clone size, V gene, J gene, D gene, CDR3 protein, CDR3 DNA. The D gene is left open where the match is weak. Clone sizes are given selectively: once, few, many, or a class where the clone is expanded.

>-|TRBV5-6|TRBJ2-1|-
CASSLVGEQFF
TGTGCCAGCAGCTTGGTGGGTGAGCAGTTCTTC
>-|TRBV2|TRBJ1-4|TRBD1
CASSGGRGQGPEKLFF
TGTGCCAGCAGTGGGGGTAGGGGACAGGGTCCTGAAAAACTGTTTTTT
>-|TRBV4-1|TRBJ2-2|-
CASSQEELVTGELFF
TGCGCCAGCAGCCAAGAGGAACTAGTAACCGGGGAGCTGTTTTTT
>-|TRBV9|TRBJ1-2|-
CASSVGVESNYGYTF
TGTGCCAGCAGCGTAGGAGTTGAGAGTAACTATGGCTACACCTTC
>once|TRBV2|TRBJ2-7|-
CASLEGQNEQYF
TGTGCCAGTTTGGAGGGACAGAACGAGCAGTACTTC
>-|TRBV6-5|TRBJ2-7|TRBD1
CASSPPGQFYEQYF
TGTGCCAGCAGTCCACCGGGACAGTTCTACGAGCAGTACTTC
>-|TRBV18|TRBJ2-1|TRBD1
CASSPRTGSYNEQFF
TGTGCCAGCTCACCCCGGACAGGGTCTTACAATGAGCAGTTCTTC
>-|TRBV19|TRBJ2-1|TRBD1
CASSQTGGSSYNEQFF
TGTGCCAGTAGTCAGACAGGGGGAAGCTCCTACAATGAGCAGTTCTTC
>-|TRBV12-3/TRBV12-4|TRBJ2-5|-
CASSFRQETQYF
TGTGCCAGCAGTTTCAGACAAGAGACCCAGTACTTC
>-|TRBV7-8|TRBJ1-1|-
CASSLIPGHSNTEAFF
TGTGCCAGCAGCTTGATCCCGGGACATTCGAACACTGAAGCTTTCTTT
>-|TRBV6-5|TRBJ1-2|TRBD1
CASSLGQAYGYTF
TGTGCCAGCAGCCTTGGACAGGCGTATGGCTACACCTTC
>-|TRBV5-1|TRBJ2-7|TRBD2
CASGAGGYEQYF
TGCGCCAGCGGAGCGGGAGGCTACGAGCAGTACTTC